These T cell receptor beta chains were read from a single sample in a study of beta chain features in type 1 diabetes. Clones were sequenced by immunoSEQ multiplex PCR, and TCRdb holds only the in-frame ones, with some missing. The data contain under 400,000 clones, around 13% of them seen just once; the ten biggest clones take up around 0.02%. The specimen was naive CD4+ T cells from blood. These receptors were taken from a man between 18 and 29 years old in good health. CDR3s include the opening cysteine and the closing phenylalanine or tryptophan.

v_call	j_call	cdr3_aa
TRBV27	TRBJ2-3	CASSSLGQGAGSGSTRSTDTQYF
TRBV7-9	TRBJ2-3	CASSLRGRSTDTQYF
TRBV6-5	TRBJ2-5	CASSYFSGGGRTQYF
TRBV7-9	TRBJ2-2	CASSPDSLTGELFF
TRBV7-9	TRBJ2-7	CASSLAIMGAEGHEQYF
TRBV30	TRBJ1-6	CAWSVHSDRGLPLHF
TRBV15	TRBJ1-5	CATDPDRGHQPQHF
TRBV27	TRBJ2-7	CASSLIPGQGSYEQYF
TRBV30	TRBJ1-2	CAWSADRGNYGYTF
TRBV7-2	TRBJ2-7	CASSLGREGYEQYF
TRBV14	TRBJ2-7	CASSLGTGPYEQYF
TRBV29-1	TRBJ1-5	CSVEGLTVRQPQHF
TRBV4-3	TRBJ1-2	CASSQEGTGIGRGYTF
TRBV5-1	TRBJ1-6	CASSLSPGQERNSPLHF
TRBV23-1	TRBJ1-1	CASAEADRQYHTEAFF